This TCR beta chain was observed in a study of blood T cell repertoires in COVID-19. Study context: The samples span acute and convalescent COVID-19 from the United States, Italy and Spain.

Germline CDR1 and CDR2: SGHTA and FQGNSA. V lost 1 base, J lost 7 bases, and 7 bases lay in between. This CDR3 is 12 amino acids long. Assay: immunoSEQ multiplex PCR; the TCRdb copy retains only in-frame clones and omits some. The sample lists 200,000 to 250,000 clones, 70% to 85% occurring once. The age range of participants was about 18 to 95 years, with residence in fewer than 25 US areas. The study assigned cohorts using participant-reported clinical history. Recovered Cohort 3 donors showed two negative PCRs, clearance, or symptom resolution. The sequence derives from a man in his forties or fifties who had recovered from COVID-19. The source material was PBMCs or T cells enriched from blood (not recorded which). This sequence joins TRBV7-2 and TRBJ1-2; D is uncertain. CDR3 protein: CASSLGAVGYTF. In nucleotides, the CDR3 is TGTGCCAGCAGCTTAGGAGCTGTTGGCTACACCTTC.